This is a list of T cell receptor beta chains from one sample in a study of control samples from healthy donors and cancer patients. Method: immunoSEQ multiplex PCR; TCRdb's copy keeps in-frame clones and lacks some. Of roughly 50,000 clones listed, approximately 94% were seen once; the top ten hold around 0.8%. Specimen: PBMCs. These receptor sequences come from a man aged 25 to 40 with colorectal cancer. Each CDR3 is given with its conserved first and last residue. Fields, in order: V gene, clone size, D gene, J gene, CDR3 protein, CDR3 DNA. The D gene is left open where the match is weak. Size values are once, few and many counts, or a class for expanded clones, and some rows have none.

V: TRBV7-2; size: -; D: TRBD1; J: TRBJ2-5; CDR3: CASRPDRGGWETQYF; DNA: TGTGCCAGCAGACCGGACAGGGGAGGTTGGGAGACCCAGTACTTC
V: TRBV3-1/TRBV3-2; size: -; D: -; J: TRBJ1-2; CDR3: CASSQEFMDPNYGYTF; DNA: TGTGCCAGCAGCCAAGAGTTTATGGACCCAAACTATGGCTACACCTTC
V: TRBV5-1; size: -; D: -; J: TRBJ1-2; CDR3: CASSLEGSLNYGYTF; DNA: TGCGCCAGCAGCTTGGAAGGCAGCCTAAACTATGGCTACACCTTC
V: TRBV5-6; size: -; D: -; J: TRBJ1-1; CDR3: CASSLRGRTEAFF; DNA: TGTGCCAGCAGCTTGAGAGGAAGGACTGAAGCTTTCTTT
V: TRBV24-1; size: -; D: TRBD1; J: TRBJ2-6; CDR3: CATSDGGQGAGANVLTF; DNA: TGTGCCACCAGTGATGGCGGACAGGGGGCTGGGGCCAACGTCCTGACTTTC
V: TRBV4-3; size: -; D: -; J: TRBJ2-3; CDR3: CASSQLDQTDTQYF; DNA: TGCGCCAGCAGCCAATTAGACCAGACAGATACGCAGTATTTT
V: TRBV9; size: -; D: -; J: TRBJ2-1; CDR3: CASSVGRDEQFF; DNA: TGTGCCAGCAGCGTAGGTCGGGATGAGCAGTTCTTC
V: TRBV6-5; size: -; D: -; J: TRBJ1-3; CDR3: CASSYSYRRSGNTIYF; DNA: TGTGCCAGCAGTTACTCGTACAGACGCTCTGGAAACACCATATATTTT
V: TRBV27; size: -; D: TRBD1; J: TRBJ1-2; CDR3: CASIDRVGGYTF; DNA: TGTGCCAGCATCGACAGGGTCGGTGGCTACACCTTC
V: TRBV6-1; size: -; D: -; J: TRBJ1-2; CDR3: CASSGRDPRIHGVGGYTF; DNA: TGTGCCAGCAGTGGTCGAGACCCGAGAATCCATGGGGTGGGTGGCTACACCTTC
V: TRBV4-1; size: -; D: -; J: TRBJ1-2; CDR3: CASSPFISTHEVNYGYTF; DNA: TGCGCCAGCAGCCCCTTCATCTCGACACACGAAGTTAACTATGGCTACACCTTC
V: TRBV5-6; size: once; D: TRBD2; J: TRBJ2-7; CDR3: CASSVTSSGGFLSYEQYF; DNA: TGTGCCAGCAGCGTTACTTCTAGCGGGGGGTTTCTCTCCTACGAGCAGTACTTC
V: TRBV27; size: -; D: TRBD2; J: TRBJ2-3; CDR3: CASSLGIGGATDTQYF; DNA: TGTGCCAGCAGTTTGGGCATCGGGGGGGCGACAGATACGCAGTATTTT
V: TRBV5-1; size: -; D: -; J: TRBJ1-2; CDR3: CASSPTGGDLSYGYTF; DNA: TGCGCCAGCAGTCCCACGGGAGGGGACCTTAGCTATGGCTACACCTTC
V: TRBV29-1; size: -; D: -; J: TRBJ1-3; CDR3: CSVGTLEESSGNTIYF; DNA: TGCAGCGTTGGAACTTTGGAGGAGAGCTCTGGAAACACCATATATTTT
V: TRBV30; size: -; D: -; J: TRBJ1-1; CDR3: CALAEYNTEAFF; DNA: TGTGCCCTGGCAGAGTACAACACTGAAGCTTTCTTT
V: TRBV6-6; size: medium-sized; D: -; J: TRBJ1-1; CDR3: CASTETENTEAFF; DNA: TGTGCCAGCACCGAGACAGAGAACACTGAAGCTTTCTTT
V: TRBV2; size: -; D: TRBD1; J: TRBJ1-3; CDR3: CASSGQGNSGNTIYF; DNA: TGTGCCAGCAGTGGACAGGGAAACTCTGGAAACACCATATATTTT
V: TRBV29-1; size: -; D: -; J: TRBJ2-7; CDR3: CSVVRKGRASEQYF; DNA: TGCAGCGTTGTTCGGAAAGGGAGAGCGAGCGAGCAGTACTTC
V: TRBV9; size: -; D: -; J: TRBJ2-7; CDR3: CASSVDLDYEQYF; DNA: TGTGCCAGCAGCGTAGACCTGGACTACGAGCAGTACTTC
V: TRBV3-1/TRBV3-2; size: -; D: TRBD1; J: TRBJ2-1; CDR3: CASSQDSGQGLNEQFF; DNA: TGTGCCAGCAGCCAGGATTCGGGACAGGGGCTAAATGAGCAGTTCTTC
V: TRBV7-9; size: once; D: TRBD1; J: TRBJ1-4; CDR3: CASSLDGTGERDEKLFF; DNA: TGTGCCAGCAGCTTAGATGGGACAGGGGAAAGGGATGAAAAACTGTTTTTT
V: TRBV19; size: -; D: -; J: TRBJ2-2; CDR3: CASSSFNTGELFF; DNA: TGTGCCAGTAGTTCATTCAACACCGGGGAGCTGTTTTTT
V: TRBV9; size: -; D: -; J: TRBJ2-3; CDR3: CASSVRTSTDTQYF; DNA: TGTGCCAGCAGCGTTAGGACCTCCACAGATACGCAGTATTTT
V: TRBV30; size: -; D: -; J: TRBJ1-1; CDR3: CALDFGGGTEAFF; DNA: TGTGCCTTGGATTTCGGGGGAGGCACTGAAGCTTTCTTT
V: TRBV30; size: few; D: TRBD2; J: TRBJ2-3; CDR3: CAWSGVGGGRGTDTQYF; DNA: TGTGCCTGGAGTGGGGTCGGGGGGGGCCGTGGCACAGATACGCAGTATTTT
V: TRBV4-3; size: -; D: -; J: TRBJ2-7; CDR3: CASSQDVSGLGGEQYF; DNA: TGCGCCAGCAGCCAAGATGTCTCCGGACTTGGTGGGGAGCAGTACTTC
V: TRBV30; size: -; D: -; J: TRBJ2-6; CDR3: CAWSAERGPVGANVLTF; DNA: TGTGCCTGGAGTGCAGAGAGGGGACCGGTAGGGGCCAACGTCCTGACTTTC
V: TRBV12-5; size: -; D: -; J: TRBJ2-6; CDR3: CASGFTGSGANVLTF; DNA: TGTGCTAGTGGTTTCACAGGGTCTGGGGCCAACGTCCTGACTTTC
V: TRBV7-6; size: -; D: -; J: TRBJ2-3; CDR3: CASSSSPDTQYF; DNA: TGTGCCAGCAGCTCGTCCCCAGATACGCAGTATTTT
V: TRBV10-1; size: -; D: TRBD1; J: TRBJ2-5; CDR3: CASSSGRGPKQETQYF; DNA: TGCGCCAGCAGTTCGGGAAGGGGGCCTAAACAAGAGACCCAGTACTTC
V: TRBV4-1; size: -; D: TRBD1; J: TRBJ2-3; CDR3: CASSQDHRGRFIF; DNA: TGCGCCAGCAGCCAAGATCACAGGGGGCGCTTCATTTTT
V: TRBV28; size: -; D: -; J: TRBJ1-1; CDR3: CASSSRPRQKAFF; DNA: TGTGCCAGCAGTTCACGCCCAAGACAGAAAGCTTTCTTT
V: TRBV6-1; size: once; D: -; J: TRBJ1-1; CDR3: CASSDSWGGYTEAFF; DNA: TGTGCCAGCAGTGACAGTTGGGGCGGTTACACTGAGGCTTTCTTT
V: TRBV2; size: -; D: -; J: TRBJ2-3; CDR3: CASSVSTDTQYF; DNA: TGTGCCAGCAGTGTGAGCACAGATACGCAGTATTTT
V: TRBV30; size: -; D: -; J: TRBJ1-1; CDR3: CAWSVRVGSWLSTEAFF; DNA: TGTGCCTGGAGTGTAAGGGTTGGGTCTTGGCTTTCCACTGAAGCTTTCTTT
V: TRBV24-1; size: -; D: -; J: TRBJ2-7; CDR3: CATSDQRAGSYEQYF; DNA: TGTGCCACCAGTGACCAAAGGGCAGGTTCGTACGAGCAGTACTTC
V: TRBV20-1; size: -; D: -; J: TRBJ2-7; CDR3: CSARDYEQYF; DNA: TGCAGTGCTAGAGATTACGAGCAGTACTTC
V: TRBV7-2; size: -; D: -; J: TRBJ1-2; CDR3: CASSPTLTKPGHGYTF; DNA: TGTGCCAGCAGCCCTACCTTGACCAAACCCGGACATGGCTACACCTTC
V: TRBV5-1; size: -; D: -; J: TRBJ2-2; CDR3: CASSLVPGKNTGELFF; DNA: TGCGCCAGCAGCTTGGTGCCGGGAAAGAACACCGGGGAGCTGTTTTTT
V: TRBV4-1; size: once; D: -; J: TRBJ2-2; CDR3: CASSQEGWGGANTGELFF; DNA: TGCGCCAGCAGCCAAGAAGGTTGGGGCGGGGCGAACACCGGGGAGCTGTTTTTT
V: TRBV13; size: -; D: TRBD2; J: TRBJ2-2; CDR3: CASSFGEGTGELFF; DNA: TGTGCCAGCAGCTTCGGGGAGGGCACCGGGGAGCTGTTTTTT
V: TRBV19; size: -; D: -; J: TRBJ1-3; CDR3: CASKRAVRDTARSGNTIYF; DNA: TGTGCCAGTAAACGGGCCGTCAGGGACACCGCTCGCTCTGGAAACACCATATATTTT
V: TRBV5-5; size: -; D: TRBD1; J: TRBJ2-1; CDR3: CASSLQDRGYEQFF; DNA: TGTGCCAGCAGCTTGCAGGACAGGGGCTATGAGCAGTTCTTC
V: TRBV5-5; size: -; D: -; J: TRBJ1-2; CDR3: CASSLVASSGWNYGHTF; DNA: TGTGCCAGCAGCTTGGTGGCATCCTCGGGCTGGAACTATGGCCACACCTTC
V: TRBV6-5; size: once; D: -; J: TRBJ2-5; CDR3: CAIRAPVQETQYF; DNA: TGTGCCATCCGCGCGCCCGTTCAAGAGACCCAGTACTTC